A single sample is the source of the 2 T cell receptor beta chains below, sequenced in a study of metastatic and nonmetastatic thyroid tumors. TCRdb re-processed the PCR reads through MiXCR. This sample yields around 26,000 clones, of which more than 20% are seen a single time; about 4% belongs to the top ten. All patients were treatment-naive before thyroid surgery. The sample was adjacent normal tissue. The source is a female donor with papillary thyroid cancer or a benign thyroid nodule (not recorded which). Some clones in this sample may be carry-over from other donors' samples.

There are a few counts of this clone. Its ends do not fully match the called genes, so a read error is possible. V and J are TRBV2 and TRBJ2-1; D unresolved. Germline V gene sequence: CDR1 SNHLY, CDR2 FYNNEI. The CDR3 contains 15 residues. CDR3 sequence reads: CASSEFSESYNDQFF. CDR3 bases: TGTGCCAGCAGTGAATTTTCGGAGTCCTACAATGATCAGTTCTTC.

This clone was counted at least ten times. J is TRBJ1-2 and V is TRBV7-9; possible D gene TRBD1, 5 bases. The CDR3 sequence is 17 residues long. Trimming shortened V by 5 bases and J by 3 bases, and 22 bases separated the two germline ends. Germline assignment: CDR1 SEHNR and CDR2 FQNEAQ (reference sequence). DNA for the CDR3: TGTGCCAGCAGCCCTAGTCCAGTGGGGGACCGGCACTATGGCTACACCTTC. This gives the protein CASSPSPVGDRHYGYTF.